This T cell receptor (beta chain) comes out of a study of T cells in Graves' hyperthyroidism and ophthalmopathy. Study in general: The blood sample was taken at first diagnosis, before treatment began.

This clonotype was counted many times. The V gene lost 5 bases and the J gene lost 2 bases, with 17 bases spanning the gap. This CDR3 spans 16 amino acids. Per germline, CDR1 SGHVS and CDR2 FNYEAQ. Uncontrolled infection, other autoimmune disease, pregnancy or lactation disqualified patients from enrolment. Amplification of TCR beta CDR3 regions used RNA as the template. The study used the HTBI primer set for a first-round RT-PCR of the TCR CDR3. MiXCR, applied by TCRdb to the multiplex PCR reads, yields one record per CDR3 protein. The sample shows 550,000 to 800,000 distinct CDR3 sequences, around 15% of them seen only once.

Sequenced: blood. The sequence was obtained from a middle-aged man with Graves' hyperthyroidism. The chain combines TRBV7-6 with TRBJ2-3, with D maybe TRBD2 (6 bases). This chain's CDR3 is CASSRVGGAFTDTQYF. Here the CDR3 DNA reads TGTGCCAGCAGCCGAGTGGGAGGAGCCTTCACAGATACGCAGTATTTT.